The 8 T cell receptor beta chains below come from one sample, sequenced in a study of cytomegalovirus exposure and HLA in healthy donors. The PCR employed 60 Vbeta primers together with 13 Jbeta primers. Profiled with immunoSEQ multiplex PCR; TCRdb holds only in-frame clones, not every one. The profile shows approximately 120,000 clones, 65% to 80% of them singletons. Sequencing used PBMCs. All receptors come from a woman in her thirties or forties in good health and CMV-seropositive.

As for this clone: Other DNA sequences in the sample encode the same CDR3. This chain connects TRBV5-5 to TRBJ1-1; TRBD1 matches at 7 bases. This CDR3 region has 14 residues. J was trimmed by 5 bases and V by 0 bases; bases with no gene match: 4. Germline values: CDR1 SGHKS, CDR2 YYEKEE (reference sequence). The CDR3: CASSLGDSSTEAFF. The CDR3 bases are TGTGCCAGCAGCTTGGGGGACAGTTCAACTGAAGCTTTCTTT.

Written as DNA, the CDR3 is TGTGCCAGCAGCTTGGTAAATCAGCCCCAGCATTTT. Residues: CASSLVNQPQHF. The rearrangement links TRBV5-6 to TRBJ1-5; no definite D call. The CDR3 runs 12 residues. Trimming removed 0 bases at V and 4 bases at J, with 2 bases between. Germline V gives CDR1 SGHDT, CDR2 YYEEEE. Complete variable domain (other parts from reference TRBV5-6 and TRBJ1-5): DAGVTQSPTHLIKTRGQQVTLRCSPKSGHDTVSWYQQALGQGPQFIFQYYEEEERQRGNFPDRFSGHQFPNYSSELNVNALLLGDSALYLCASSLVNQPQHFGDGTRLSIL.

The DNA for the CDR3 is TGTGCCAGCTCCCCAGGACAGAGCAATCAGCCCCAGCATTTT. Encoded protein: CASSPGQSNQPQHF. The chain recombines TRBV18 with TRBJ1-5; maybe TRBD1 (6 bases). Trimming pared 6 bases from V and 1 base from J, leaving 10 bases between. CDR1 KGHSH and CDR2 LQKENI come from the germline V gene. The CDR3 length is 14 residues.

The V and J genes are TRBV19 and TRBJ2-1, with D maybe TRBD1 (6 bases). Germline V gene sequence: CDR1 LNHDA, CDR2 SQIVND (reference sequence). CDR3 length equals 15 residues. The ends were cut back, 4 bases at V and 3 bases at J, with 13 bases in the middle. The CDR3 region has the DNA TGTGCCAGTAGTACCCGGCAGGGGATCTACAATGAGCAGTTCTTC. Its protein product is CASSTRQGIYNEQFF.

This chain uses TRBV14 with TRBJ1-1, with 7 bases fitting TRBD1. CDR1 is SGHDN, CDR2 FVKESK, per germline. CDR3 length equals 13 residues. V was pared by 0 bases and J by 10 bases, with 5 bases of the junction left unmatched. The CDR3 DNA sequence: TGTGCCAGCAGCCAAGAATACAGGGGAAGAGCTTTCTTT. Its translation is CASSQEYRGRAFF. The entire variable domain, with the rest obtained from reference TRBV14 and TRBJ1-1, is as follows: EAGVTQFPSHSVIEKGQTVTLRCDPISGHDNLYWYRRVMGKEIKFLLHFVKESKQDESGMPNNRFLAERTGGTYSTLKVQPAELEDSGVYFCASSQEYRGRAFFGQGTRLTVV.

The CDR3 reads CASLKRLPPFPNTGELFF. CDR3 bases: TGTGCCAGCCTCAAAAGACTACCGCCATTCCCGAACACCGGGGAGCTGTTTTTT. The V call is TRBV27, the J call TRBJ2-2, with D possibly being TRBD2 (5 bases). This CDR3 spans 18 amino acids. Trimming cost V 8 bases and J 0 bases, with 22 bases left between them. Germline CDR1 reads MNHEY; CDR2 reads SMNVEV (reference sequence).

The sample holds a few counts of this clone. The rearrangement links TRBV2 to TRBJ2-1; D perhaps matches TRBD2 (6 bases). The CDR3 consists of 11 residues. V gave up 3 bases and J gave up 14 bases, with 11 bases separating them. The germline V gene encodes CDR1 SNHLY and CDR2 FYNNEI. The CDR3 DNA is TGTGCCAGCAGTGAGACGTGGGAGGAGTTCTTC. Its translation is CASSETWEEFF. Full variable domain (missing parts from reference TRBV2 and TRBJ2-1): EPEVTQTPSHQVTQMGQEVILRCVPISNHLYFYWYRQILGQKVEFLVSFYNNEISEKSEIFDDQFSVERPDGSNFTLKIRSTKLEDSAMYFCASSETWEEFFGPGTRLTVL.

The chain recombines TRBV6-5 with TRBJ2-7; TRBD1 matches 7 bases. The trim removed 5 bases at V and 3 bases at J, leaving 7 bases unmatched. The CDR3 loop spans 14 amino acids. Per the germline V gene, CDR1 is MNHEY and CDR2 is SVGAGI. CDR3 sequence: CASSEGGGFYEQYF. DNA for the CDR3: TGTGCCAGCAGTGAAGGGGGCGGCTTCTACGAGCAGTACTTC.